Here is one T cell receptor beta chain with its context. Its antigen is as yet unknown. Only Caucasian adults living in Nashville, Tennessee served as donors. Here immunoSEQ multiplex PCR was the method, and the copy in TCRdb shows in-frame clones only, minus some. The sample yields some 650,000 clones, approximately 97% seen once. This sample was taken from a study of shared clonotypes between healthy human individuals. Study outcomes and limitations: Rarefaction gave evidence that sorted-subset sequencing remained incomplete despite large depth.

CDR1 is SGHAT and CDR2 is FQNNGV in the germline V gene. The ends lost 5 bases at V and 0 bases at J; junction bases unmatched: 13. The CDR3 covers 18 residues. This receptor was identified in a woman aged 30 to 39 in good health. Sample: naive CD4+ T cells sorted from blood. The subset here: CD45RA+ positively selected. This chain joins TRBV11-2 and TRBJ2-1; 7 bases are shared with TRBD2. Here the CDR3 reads CASSHRGGVTNSYNEQFF. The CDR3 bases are TGTGCCAGCAGCCACCGGGGAGGGGTAACGAACTCCTACAATGAGCAGTTCTTC.